Listed below are T cell receptor beta chains from one sample, sequenced in a study of T cells in Graves' hyperthyroidism and ophthalmopathy. One entry per CDR3 protein results from TCRdb running MiXCR on the multiplex PCR reads. The sample has about 380,000 distinct CDR3 sequences; roughly 18% are singletons. The sequencing input was blood. These receptors all come from a man aged 18-30 years with Graves' ophthalmopathy. The CDR3 runs from the conserved cysteine through the conserved F or W. A D gene is named only where the DNA matches it firmly. Clone sizes are given selectively: once, few, many, or a class where the clone is expanded.

V	size	D	J	CDR3	DNA
TRBV9	many	TRBD2	TRBJ2-7	CASSVGGGFGNEQYF	TGTGCCAGCAGCGTAGGGGGAGGGTTCGGGAACGAGCAGTACTTC
TRBV20-1	.	.	TRBJ2-7	CSARIPGSLYEQYF	TGCAGTGCTAGAATCCCAGGGAGTTTGTACGAGCAGTACTTC
TRBV5-1	many	.	TRBJ1-6	CASSLTDPYNSPLHF	TGCGCCAGCAGCTTGACGGACCCCTATAATTCACCCCTCCACTTT
TRBV4-1	.	TRBD1	TRBJ2-5	CASSLRQGETQYF	TGCGCCAGCAGCCTCAGACAGGGAGAGACCCAGTACTTC
TRBV24-1	few	TRBD1	TRBJ2-2	CATSDPYRGTNTGELFF	TGTGCCACCAGTGACCCTTACAGGGGGACGAACACCGGGGAGCTGTTTTTT
TRBV6-5	.	.	TRBJ1-1	CASSYLRGGTEAFF	TGTGCCAGCAGTTACTTGAGGGGGGGGACTGAAGCTTTCTTT
TRBV19	.	.	TRBJ2-1	CASSTRRGDHSADEQFF	TGTGCCAGTAGTACCCGCCGGGGCGATCACTCTGCGGATGAGCAGTTCTTC
TRBV28	.	.	TRBJ2-7	CASSSTGVGRDYEQYF	TGTGCCAGCAGTTCCACCGGGGTTGGTAGAGACTACGAGCAGTACTTC
TRBV10-3	.	TRBD1	TRBJ1-1	CAIRGTAGRGTEAFF	TGTGCCATCAGGGGGACAGCCGGGAGGGGCACTGAAGCTTTCTTT
TRBV3-1	many	.	TRBJ1-1	CASSLQYTEAFF	TGTGCCAGCAGCCTTCAGTACACTGAAGCTTTCTTT
TRBV7-6	.	TRBD1	TRBJ2-5	CASSLHQGAGQETQYF	TGTGCCAGCAGCCTACACCAGGGGGCCGGGCAAGAGACCCAGTACTTC
TRBV2	.	.	TRBJ1-5	CASSGGPIALNQPQHF	TGTGCCAGCAGCGGGGGGCCGATAGCCTTAAATCAGCCCCAGCATTTT
TRBV4-1	many	.	TRBJ1-2	CASSQYSGGLGYGYTF	TGCGCCAGCAGCCAGTACAGCGGGGGGCTCGGCTATGGCTACACCTTC
TRBV5-1	.	.	TRBJ2-3	CASSYTSSRTDTQYF	TGCGCCAGCAGCTATACTAGTTCTCGTACCGATACGCAGTATTTT
TRBV20-1	.	.	TRBJ2-7	CSARDWDSGTYEQYF	TGCAGTGCTAGAGATTGGGATAGCGGTACCTACGAGCAGTACTTC
TRBV7-6	.	TRBD1	TRBJ1-6	CASSLGTGVNSPLHF	TGTGCCAGCAGCCTCGGGACAGGGGTTAATTCACCCCTCCACTTT
TRBV6-1	.	.	TRBJ1-6	CASTRTGGSPLHF	TGTGCCAGCACCAGGACGGGTGGCTCACCCCTCCACTTT
TRBV6-5	many	.	TRBJ2-3	CASSYSRGAGTDTQYF	TGTGCCAGCAGTTACTCGAGGGGGGCTGGCACAGATACGCAGTATTTT
TRBV6-1	many	.	TRBJ2-2	CASTRRTGELFF	TGTGCCAGCACGAGACGGACCGGGGAGCTGTTTTTT
TRBV12-3/TRBV12-4	few	TRBD1	TRBJ1-1	CASSLGTGVTEAFF	TGTGCCAGCAGTTTGGGGACAGGGGTCACTGAAGCTTTCTTT
TRBV7-3	once	TRBD2	TRBJ2-7	CAISEGGLAGTHYEQYF	TGTGCCATCAGTGAGGGAGGACTAGCGGGGACACACTACGAGCAGTACTTC
TRBV24-1	.	.	TRBJ2-5	CAASDLGQGSVETQYF	TGTGCCGCCAGTGATTTGGGGCAGGGCTCAGTAGAGACCCAGTACTTC
TRBV14	.	.	TRBJ2-1	CASRSTGNDEQFF	TGTGCCAGCAGATCAACAGGGAACGATGAGCAGTTCTTC